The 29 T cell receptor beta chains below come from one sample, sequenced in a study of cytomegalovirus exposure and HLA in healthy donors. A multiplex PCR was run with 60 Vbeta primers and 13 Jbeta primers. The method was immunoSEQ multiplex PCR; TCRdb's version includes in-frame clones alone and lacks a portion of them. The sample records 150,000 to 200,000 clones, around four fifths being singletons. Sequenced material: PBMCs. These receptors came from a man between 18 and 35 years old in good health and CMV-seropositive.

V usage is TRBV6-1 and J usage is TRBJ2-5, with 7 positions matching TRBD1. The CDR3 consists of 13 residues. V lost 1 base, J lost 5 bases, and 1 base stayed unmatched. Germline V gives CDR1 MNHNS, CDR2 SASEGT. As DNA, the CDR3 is TGTGCCAGCAGTGAAGACAGGGGCGAGACCCAGTACTTC. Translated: CASSEDRGETQYF.

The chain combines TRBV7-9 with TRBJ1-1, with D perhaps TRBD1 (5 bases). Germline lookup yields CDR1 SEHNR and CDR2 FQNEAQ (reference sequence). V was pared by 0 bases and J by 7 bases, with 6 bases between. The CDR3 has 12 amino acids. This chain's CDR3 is CASSLATDEAFF. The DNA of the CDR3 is TGTGCCAGCAGCTTAGCGACAGATGAAGCTTTCTTT.

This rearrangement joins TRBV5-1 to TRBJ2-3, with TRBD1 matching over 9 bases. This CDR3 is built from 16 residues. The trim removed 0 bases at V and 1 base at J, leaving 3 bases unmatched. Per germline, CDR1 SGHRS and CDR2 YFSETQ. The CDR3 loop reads CASSLARDRGTDTQYF. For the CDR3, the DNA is TGCGCCAGCAGCTTGGCAAGGGACAGGGGCACAGATACGCAGTATTTT.

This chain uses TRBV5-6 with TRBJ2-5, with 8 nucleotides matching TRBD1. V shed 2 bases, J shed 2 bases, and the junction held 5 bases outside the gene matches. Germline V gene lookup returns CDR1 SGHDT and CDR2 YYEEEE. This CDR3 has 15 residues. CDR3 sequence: CASSFSHRGQETQYF. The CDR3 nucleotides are TGTGCCAGCAGCTTTTCGCACAGGGGGCAAGAGACCCAGTACTTC.

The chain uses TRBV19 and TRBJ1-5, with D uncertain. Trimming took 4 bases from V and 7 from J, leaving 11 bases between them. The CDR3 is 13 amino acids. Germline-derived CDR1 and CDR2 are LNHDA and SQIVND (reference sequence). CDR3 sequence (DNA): TGTGCCAGTAGTAACGGTGGTTACCAGCCCCAGCATTTT. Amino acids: CASSNGGYQPQHF.

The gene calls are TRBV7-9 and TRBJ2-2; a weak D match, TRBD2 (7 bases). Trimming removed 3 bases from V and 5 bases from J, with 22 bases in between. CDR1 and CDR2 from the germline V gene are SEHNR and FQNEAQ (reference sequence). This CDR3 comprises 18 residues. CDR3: CASSFRTSGGRETGELFF. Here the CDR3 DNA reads TGTGCCAGCAGCTTCCGGACTAGTGGGGGCCGGGAGACCGGGGAGCTGTTTTTT.

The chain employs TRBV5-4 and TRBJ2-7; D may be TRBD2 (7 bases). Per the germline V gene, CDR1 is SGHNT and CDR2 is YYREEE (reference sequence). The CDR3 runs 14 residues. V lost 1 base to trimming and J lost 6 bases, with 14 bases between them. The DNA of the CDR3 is TGTGCCAGCAGCTTGTGGGGGGGGGCGGGCGAGCAGTACTTC. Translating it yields CASSLWGGAGEQYF. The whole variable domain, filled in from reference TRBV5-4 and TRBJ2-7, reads ETGVTQSPTHLIKTRGQQVTLRCSSQSGHNTVSWYQQALGQGPQFIFQYYREEENGRGNFPPRFSGLQFPNYSSELNVNALELDDSALYLCASSLWGGAGEQYFGPGTRLTVT.

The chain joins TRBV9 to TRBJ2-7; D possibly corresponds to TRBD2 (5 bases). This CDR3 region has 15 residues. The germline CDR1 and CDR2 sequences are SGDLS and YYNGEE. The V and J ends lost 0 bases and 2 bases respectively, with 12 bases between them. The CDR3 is CASSVGPQRTYEQYF. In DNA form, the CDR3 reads TGTGCCAGCAGCGTAGGACCCCAGCGGACCTACGAGCAGTACTTC.

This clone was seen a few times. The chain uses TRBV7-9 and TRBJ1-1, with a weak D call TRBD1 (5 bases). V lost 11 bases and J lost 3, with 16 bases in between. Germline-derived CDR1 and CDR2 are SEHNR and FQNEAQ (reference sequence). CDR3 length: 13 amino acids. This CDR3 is CACNSGGDTEAFF. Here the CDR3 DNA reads TGTGCCTGCAATTCGGGGGGAGACACTGAAGCTTTCTTT.

CDR3 sequence reads: CASSRYASNEKLFF. The CDR3 DNA reads as TGCGCCAGCAGCCGTTATGCGTCTAATGAAAAACTGTTTTTT. The chain has TRBV5-1 and TRBJ1-4; D gene unclear. V lost 4 bases, J lost 3 bases, and 10 bases lay in between. The CDR3 spans 14 residues. Germline CDR1 reads SGHRS; CDR2 reads YFSETQ.

The CDR3 loop reads CASSLESGRAGETQYF. As DNA, the CDR3 is TGTGCCAGCAGCTTGGAAAGTGGGAGGGCGGGAGAGACCCAGTACTTC. J is TRBJ2-5 and V is TRBV5-4; 7 nucleotides agree with TRBD2. This CDR3 is built from 16 residues. Germline-derived CDR1 and CDR2 are SGHNT and YYREEE (reference sequence). V was clipped by 0 bases and J by 4 bases; unmatched bases: 9.

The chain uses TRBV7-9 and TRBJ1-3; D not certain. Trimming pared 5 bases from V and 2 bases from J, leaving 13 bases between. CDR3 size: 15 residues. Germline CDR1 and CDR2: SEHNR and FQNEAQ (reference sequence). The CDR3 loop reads CASSPTSSTGNTIYF. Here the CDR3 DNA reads TGTGCCAGCAGCCCCACATCATCAACTGGAAACACCATATATTTT.

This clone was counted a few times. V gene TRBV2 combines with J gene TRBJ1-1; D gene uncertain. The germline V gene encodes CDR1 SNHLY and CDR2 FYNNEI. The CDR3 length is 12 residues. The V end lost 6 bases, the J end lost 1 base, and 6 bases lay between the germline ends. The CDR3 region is CASRQTNTEAFF. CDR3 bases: TGTGCCAGCAGACAGACGAACACTGAAGCTTTCTTT.

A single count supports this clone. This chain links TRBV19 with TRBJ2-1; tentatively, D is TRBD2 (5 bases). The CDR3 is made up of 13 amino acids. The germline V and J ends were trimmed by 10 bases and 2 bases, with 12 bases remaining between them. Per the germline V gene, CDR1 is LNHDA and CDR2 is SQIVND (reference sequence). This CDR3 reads CATRTEAYNEQFF. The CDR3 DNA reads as TGTGCCACCCGGACGGAGGCCTACAATGAGCAGTTCTTC.

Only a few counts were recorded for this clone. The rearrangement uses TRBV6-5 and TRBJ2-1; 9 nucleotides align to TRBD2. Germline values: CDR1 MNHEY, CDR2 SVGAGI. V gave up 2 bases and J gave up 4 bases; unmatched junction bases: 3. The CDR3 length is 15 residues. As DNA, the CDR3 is TGTGCCAGCAGTTACAGGCTAGCGGGATACAATGAGCAGTTCTTC. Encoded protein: CASSYRLAGYNEQFF.

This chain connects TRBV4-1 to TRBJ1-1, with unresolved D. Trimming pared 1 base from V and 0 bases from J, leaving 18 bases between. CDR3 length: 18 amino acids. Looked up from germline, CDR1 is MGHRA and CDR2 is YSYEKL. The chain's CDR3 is CASSQAAGLSLMNTEAFF. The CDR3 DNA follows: TGCGCCAGCAGCCAAGCGGCAGGACTGTCCCTTATGAACACTGAAGCTTTCTTT.

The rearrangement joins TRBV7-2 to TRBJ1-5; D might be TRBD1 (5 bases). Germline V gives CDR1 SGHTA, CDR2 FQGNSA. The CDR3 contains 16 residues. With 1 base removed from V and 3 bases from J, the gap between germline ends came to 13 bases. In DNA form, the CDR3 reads TGTGCCAGCAGCTTAGGCAGGGCAGGAGACAATCAGCCCCAGCATTTT. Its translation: CASSLGRAGDNQPQHF.

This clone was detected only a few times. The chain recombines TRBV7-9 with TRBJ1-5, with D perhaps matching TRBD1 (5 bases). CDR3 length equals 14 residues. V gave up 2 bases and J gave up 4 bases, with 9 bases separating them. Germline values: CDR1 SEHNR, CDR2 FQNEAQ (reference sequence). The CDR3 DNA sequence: TGTGCCAGCAGCTTATCGACAGAAAATCAGCCCCAGCATTTT. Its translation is CASSLSTENQPQHF.

This CDR3 is CASSVAASLYYNEQFF. In nucleotides, the CDR3 is TGTGCCAGCAGCGTAGCGGCTAGCCTATACTACAATGAGCAGTTCTTC. The J gene is TRBJ2-1, the V gene TRBV9; D possibly corresponds to TRBD2 (5 bases). Germline CDR1 SGDLS, CDR2 YYNGEE. V lost 0 bases, J lost 3 bases, and 13 bases lay in between. The CDR3 loop spans 16 amino acids.

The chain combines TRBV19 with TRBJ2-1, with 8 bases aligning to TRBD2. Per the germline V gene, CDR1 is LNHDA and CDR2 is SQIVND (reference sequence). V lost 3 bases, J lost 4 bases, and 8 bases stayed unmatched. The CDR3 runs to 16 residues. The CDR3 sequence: CASSIKLAEAYNEQFF. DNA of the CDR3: TGTGCCAGTAGTATCAAACTAGCGGAGGCTTACAATGAGCAGTTCTTC.

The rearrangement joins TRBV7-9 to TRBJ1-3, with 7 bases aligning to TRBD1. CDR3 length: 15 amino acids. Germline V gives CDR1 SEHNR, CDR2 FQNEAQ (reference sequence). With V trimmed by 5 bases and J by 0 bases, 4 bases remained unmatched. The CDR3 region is CASSHRDSSGNTIYF. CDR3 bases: TGTGCCAGCAGCCACCGGGACAGCTCTGGAAACACCATATATTTT.

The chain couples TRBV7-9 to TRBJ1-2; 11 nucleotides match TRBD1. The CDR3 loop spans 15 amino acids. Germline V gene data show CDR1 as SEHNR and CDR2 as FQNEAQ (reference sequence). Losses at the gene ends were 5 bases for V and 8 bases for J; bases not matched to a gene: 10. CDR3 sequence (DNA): TGTGCCAGCAGCACGACGGGACAGGGGGACGAGGGCTACACCTTC. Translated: CASSTTGQGDEGYTF.

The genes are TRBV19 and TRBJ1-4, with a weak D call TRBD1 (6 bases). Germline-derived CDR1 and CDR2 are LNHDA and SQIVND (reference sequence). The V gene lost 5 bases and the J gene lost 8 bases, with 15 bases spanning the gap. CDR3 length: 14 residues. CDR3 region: CASSSRQVREKLFF. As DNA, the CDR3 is TGTGCCAGTAGTTCTCGACAGGTGCGGGAAAAACTGTTTTTT.

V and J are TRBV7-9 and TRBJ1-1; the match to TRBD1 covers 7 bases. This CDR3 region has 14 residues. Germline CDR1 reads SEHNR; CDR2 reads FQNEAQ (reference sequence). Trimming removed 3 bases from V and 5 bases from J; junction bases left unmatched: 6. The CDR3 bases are TGTGCCAGCAGCTTTCAGACAGGGAAGACTGAAGCTTTCTTT. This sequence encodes CASSFQTGKTEAFF.

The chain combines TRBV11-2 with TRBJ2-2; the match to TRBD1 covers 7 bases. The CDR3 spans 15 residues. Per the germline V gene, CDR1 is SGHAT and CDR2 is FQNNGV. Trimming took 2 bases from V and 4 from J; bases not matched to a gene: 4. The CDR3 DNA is TGTGCCAGCAGCTTATTTACAGGGGTCACCGGGGAGCTGTTTTTT. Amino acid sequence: CASSLFTGVTGELFF.

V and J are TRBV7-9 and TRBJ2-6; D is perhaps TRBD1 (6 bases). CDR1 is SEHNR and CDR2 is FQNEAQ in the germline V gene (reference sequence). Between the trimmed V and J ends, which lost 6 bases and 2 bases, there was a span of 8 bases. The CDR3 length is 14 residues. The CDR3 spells CASSPGAGANVLTF. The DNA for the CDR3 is TGTGCCAGCAGTCCAGGGGCTGGGGCCAACGTCCTGACTTTC.

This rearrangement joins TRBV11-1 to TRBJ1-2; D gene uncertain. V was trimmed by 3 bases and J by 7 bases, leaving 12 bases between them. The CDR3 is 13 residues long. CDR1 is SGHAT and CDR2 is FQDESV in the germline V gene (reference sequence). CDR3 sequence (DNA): TGTGCCAGCAGCTTTTCCACAACGGGTGGCTACACCTTC. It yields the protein CASSFSTTGGYTF.

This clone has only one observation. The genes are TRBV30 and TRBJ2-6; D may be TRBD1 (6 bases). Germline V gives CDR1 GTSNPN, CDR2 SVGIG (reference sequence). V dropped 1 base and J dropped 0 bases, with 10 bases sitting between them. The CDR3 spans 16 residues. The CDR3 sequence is CAWSGGQTSGANVLTF. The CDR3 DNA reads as TGTGCCTGGAGTGGGGGGCAGACCTCTGGGGCCAACGTCCTGACTTTC. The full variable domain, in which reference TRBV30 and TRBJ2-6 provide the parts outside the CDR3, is SQTIHQWPATLVQPVGSPLSLECTVEGTSNPNLYWYRQAAGRGLQLLFYSVGIGQISSEVPQNLSASRPQDRQFILSSKKLLLSDSGFYLCAWSGGQTSGANVLTFGAGSRLTVL.

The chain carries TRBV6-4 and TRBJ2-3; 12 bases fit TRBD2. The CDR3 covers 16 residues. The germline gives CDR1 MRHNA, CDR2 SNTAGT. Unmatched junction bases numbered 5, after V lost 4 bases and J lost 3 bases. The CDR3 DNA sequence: TGTGCCAGCAGTGTTACCGGGACTAGCGGGACAGATACGCAGTATTTT. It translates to CASSVTGTSGTDTQYF.